This T cell receptor (beta chain) was identified in a study of blood T cell repertoires in COVID-19. Study overall: Sites across the United States, Italy and Spain contributed samples from acute and convalescent COVID-19. PBMCs, B-cell-depleted T cells, or T cells provided the cDNA or gDNA that made up the material.

The V gene's germline CDR1 is MGHDK and CDR2 SYGVNS. Trimming removed 6 bases from V and 0 bases from J, with 9 bases in between. This CDR3 has 15 residues. This clone has only one observation. Produced via immunoSEQ multiplex PCR; TCRdb's table is partial and in-frame only. The table has around 100,000 clones, around 82% seen once. The rearrangement links TRBV25-1 to TRBJ1-6, with D hard to call. The sequencing sample was made of peripheral blood. The sequence was collected from a human donor in a cohort sampled during active or convalescent COVID-19. DNA for the CDR3: TGTGCCAGCAGCCGAAGGAGCTCCTATAATTCACCCCTCCACTTT. Protein product: CASSRRSSYNSPLHF.